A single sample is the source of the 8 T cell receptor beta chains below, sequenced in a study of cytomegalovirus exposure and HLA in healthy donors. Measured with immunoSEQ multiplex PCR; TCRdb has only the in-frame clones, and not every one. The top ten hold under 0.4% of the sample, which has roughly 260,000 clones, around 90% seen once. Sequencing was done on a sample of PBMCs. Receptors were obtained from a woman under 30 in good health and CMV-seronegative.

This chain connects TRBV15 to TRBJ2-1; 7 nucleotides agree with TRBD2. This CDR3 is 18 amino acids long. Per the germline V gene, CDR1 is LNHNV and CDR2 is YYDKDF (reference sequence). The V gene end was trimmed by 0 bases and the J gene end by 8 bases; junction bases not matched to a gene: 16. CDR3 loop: CATSRESRWVAGWDEQFF. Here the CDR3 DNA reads TGTGCCACCAGCAGAGAGTCGAGGTGGGTAGCGGGCTGGGATGAGCAGTTCTTC.

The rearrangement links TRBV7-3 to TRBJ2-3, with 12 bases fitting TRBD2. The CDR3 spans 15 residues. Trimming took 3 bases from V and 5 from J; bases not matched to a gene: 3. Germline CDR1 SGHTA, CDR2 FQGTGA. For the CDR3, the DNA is TGTGCCAGCAGCTTTCTAGCGGGGGGGAAAGATACGCAGTATTTT. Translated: CASSFLAGGKDTQYF.

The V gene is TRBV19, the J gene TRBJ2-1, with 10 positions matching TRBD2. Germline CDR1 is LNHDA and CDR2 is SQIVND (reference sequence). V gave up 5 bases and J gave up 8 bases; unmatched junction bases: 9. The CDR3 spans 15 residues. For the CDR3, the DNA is TGTGCCAGTAGTGGAAGACTAGCGGGTACCCATGAGCAGTTCTTC. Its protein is CASSGRLAGTHEQFF.

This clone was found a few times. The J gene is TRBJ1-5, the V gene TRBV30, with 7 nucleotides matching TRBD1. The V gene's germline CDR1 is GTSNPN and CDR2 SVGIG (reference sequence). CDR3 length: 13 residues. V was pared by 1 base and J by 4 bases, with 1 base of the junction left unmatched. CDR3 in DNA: TGTGCCTGGAGTGGGGACAGAAATCAGCCCCAGCATTTT. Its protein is CAWSGDRNQPQHF. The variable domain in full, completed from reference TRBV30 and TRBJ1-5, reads SQTIHQWPATLVQPVGSPLSLECTVEGTSNPNLYWYRQAAGRGLQLLFYSVGIGQISSEVPQNLSASRPQDRQFILSSKKLLLSDSGFYLCAWSGDRNQPQHFGDGTRLSIL.

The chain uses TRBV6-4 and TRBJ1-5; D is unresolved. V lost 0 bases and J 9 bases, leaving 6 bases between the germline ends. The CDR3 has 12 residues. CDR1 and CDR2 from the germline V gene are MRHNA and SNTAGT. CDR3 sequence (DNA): TGTGCCAGCAGTGACTCACCGCGGCCCCAGCATTTT. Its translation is CASSDSPRPQHF.

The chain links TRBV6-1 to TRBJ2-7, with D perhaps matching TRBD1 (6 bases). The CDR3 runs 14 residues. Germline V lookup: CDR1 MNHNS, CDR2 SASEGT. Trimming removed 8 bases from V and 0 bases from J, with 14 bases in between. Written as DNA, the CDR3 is TGTGCCAGCGTGAAACCGGGACACTCCTACGAGCAGTACTTC. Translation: CASVKPGHSYEQYF.

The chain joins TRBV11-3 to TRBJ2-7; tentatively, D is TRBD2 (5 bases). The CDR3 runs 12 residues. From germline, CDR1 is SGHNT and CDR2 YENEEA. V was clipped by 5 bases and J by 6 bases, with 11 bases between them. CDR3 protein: CASSPGSGEQYF. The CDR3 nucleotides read TGTGCCAGCAGCCCGGGATCAGGCGAGCAGTACTTC.

This CDR3 is CASSGDRLYEQYV. CDR3 sequence (DNA): TGTGCCAGCAGTGGGGACAGGCTCTACGAGCAGTACGTC. The chain carries TRBV2 and TRBJ2-7, with 8 bases matching TRBD1. CDR3 length equals 13 residues. Germline V lookup: CDR1 SNHLY, CDR2 FYNNEI. The J segment lost 3 bases and the V segment lost 4 bases, leaving 2 bases of the junction unmatched.